This TCR beta chain was sequenced during a study of blood T cell repertoires in COVID-19. Trimming took 0 bases from V and 4 from J; bases not matched to a gene: 7. The CDR3 spans 17 residues. Germline V gene data show CDR1 as MNHEY and CDR2 as SVGEGT. Using immunoSEQ multiplex PCR, the repertoire was profiled, and TCRdb retains in-frame clones only, with some absent. The sample holds 200,000 to 250,000 clones; just over 85% are singletons and the top ten take 1.4% to 1.5%. The genes are TRBV6-2 or TRBV6-3 and TRBJ2-1, with 9 bases aligning to TRBD2. The sample comprised peripheral blood. This receptor was obtained from a man aged 18 to 29 with active or convalescent COVID-19. CDR3 region: CASSYSSRLADYNEQFF. Written as DNA, the CDR3 is TGTGCCAGCAGTTACTCGTCAAGACTAGCGGATTACAATGAGCAGTTCTTC.